This T cell receptor beta chain is drawn from a study of graft-versus-host responses after intestinal transplantation. Looking at the study overall: Every transplant recipient was induced with anti-thymocyte globulin, then maintained on tacrolimus and steroids for approximately three years.

The study's findings and limits: HvG clone declines early post-transplant were associated with peak circulating GvH levels. GvH clonotypes were identified within recipient marrow, with a subset emerging first in ileum or blood.

In its sample, this clone was seen once. The antigen is unknown. Sequencing used immunoSEQ multiplex PCR; TCRdb keeps in-frame clones, though not all of them. This table holds about 10,000 clones, approximately 89% found once. The TCR sequence derives from a human patient who received an intestinal transplant, so some T cells may come from the graft donor. This sample comprised PBMCs, obtained roughly 46 days after intestinal transplant.

CDR3 residues: CASSERTGSTGELFF. In DNA, the CDR3 is TGCGCCAGCAGTGAGAGGACAGGCTCCACCGGGGAGCTGTTTTTT. The chain links TRBV10-1 to TRBJ2-2; 7 bases match TRBD1. The junction had 4 bases not matched to a gene; V was cut back by 2 bases and J by 4 bases. The CDR3 covers 15 residues. CDR1 is WNHNN, CDR2 SYGVQD, per germline (reference sequence).